The next 28 T cell receptor beta chains were all read from a single sample in a study of PD-L1 blockade in urothelial cancer. Indicated time point: peripheral blood 6 weeks after treatment start. Repertoires were generated with immunoSEQ multiplex PCR, while TCRdb's copy carries only in-frame clones and drops some. Counted here are around 80,000 clones, 91% occurring once; the ten biggest clones make up about 0.87%. The sequences come from PBMCs, collected around atezolizumab (anti-PD-L1) treatment. The receptors come from a woman of 80 years or more with urothelial cancer.

The gene calls are TRBV5-1 and TRBJ1-1; 9 bases agree with TRBD1. The junction had 2 bases not matched to a gene; V was cut back by 0 bases and J by 2 bases. The CDR3 covers 15 residues. CDR1 SGHRS and CDR2 YFSETQ come from the germline V gene. The CDR3 region has the DNA TGCGCCAGCAGCTTGGGGACAGGGGTTAACACTGAAGCTTTCTTT. This sequence encodes CASSLGTGVNTEAFF. The full variable domain, its missing parts supplied by reference TRBV5-1 and TRBJ1-1, is KAGVTQTPRYLIKTRGQQVTLSCSPISGHRSVSWYQQTPGQGLQFLFEYFSETQRNKGNFPGRFSGRQFSNSRSEMNVSTLELGDSALYLCASSLGTGVNTEAFFGQGTRLTVV.

This sequence joins TRBV7-2 and TRBJ2-3; D not resolved. Germline V gene data show CDR1 as SGHTA and CDR2 as FQGNSA. The CDR3 contains 11 residues. V was cut by 5 bases and J by 6 bases, with 6 bases left in between. CDR3 region: CASSARDTQYF. For the CDR3, the DNA is TGTGCCAGCAGCGCGCGGGATACGCAGTATTTT.

V is TRBV6-6 and J is TRBJ2-7, with D unresolved. The germline V and J ends were trimmed by 5 bases and 3 bases, with 5 bases remaining between them. The germline V gene has CDR1 MNHNY and CDR2 SVGAGI (reference sequence). The CDR3 has 11 residues. The CDR3: CASSEYYEQYF. The CDR3 nucleotides are TGTGCCAGCAGTGAGTACTACGAGCAGTACTTC.

The rearrangement links TRBV6-1 to TRBJ2-5; 12 bases line up with TRBD2. The CDR3 runs to 17 residues. Germline CDR1 reads MNHNS; CDR2 reads SASEGT. V was pared by 4 bases and J by 5 bases, with 11 bases of the junction left unmatched. In DNA form, the CDR3 reads TGTGCCAGCAGTGGGGCTAGCGGGAGGGGTTGGTATGAGACCCAGTACTTC. Translating it yields CASSGASGRGWYETQYF.

The rearrangement joins TRBV27 to TRBJ1-1, with 9 positions matching TRBD1. The trim removed 4 bases at V and 1 base at J, leaving 7 bases unmatched. The CDR3 runs to 16 residues. CDR1 and CDR2 from the germline V gene are MNHEY and SMNVEV (reference sequence). CDR3 loop: CASSSTGGNGNTEAFF. For the CDR3, the DNA is TGTGCCAGCAGTTCTACAGGGGGCAACGGGAACACTGAAGCTTTCTTT.

J is TRBJ2-7 and V is TRBV5-6; TRBD2 matches 7 bases. The CDR3 consists of 15 residues. J lost 7 bases, V lost 3 bases, and 13 bases had no gene match. Germline V gives CDR1 SGHDT, CDR2 YYEEEE. The CDR3 here is CASSSPGTRAGEQYF. CDR3 bases: TGTGCCAGCAGCTCTCCCGGGACCAGAGCGGGAGAGCAGTACTTC.

This clone occurred once. V and J are TRBV19 and TRBJ2-2; 9 nucleotides match TRBD1. CDR3 length equals 18 residues. The J segment lost 3 bases and the V segment lost 4 bases, leaving 12 bases of the junction unmatched. Germline-derived CDR1 and CDR2 are LNHDA and SQIVND (reference sequence). The CDR3: CASSTLTGGGGYTGELFF. CDR3 DNA sequence: TGTGCCAGTAGTACCCTTACAGGGGGCGGTGGCTACACCGGGGAGCTGTTTTTT.

The CDR3 reads CASSLSLTGGVIYGYTF. CDR3 sequence (DNA): TGTGCCAGCAGTTTATCCCTGACAGGGGGCGTAATCTATGGCTACACCTTC. The rearrangement uses TRBV28 and TRBJ1-2; TRBD1 aligns across 10 bases. The CDR3 is made up of 17 amino acids. In germline, CDR1 is MDHEN, CDR2 SYDVKM. The junction had 9 bases not matched to a gene; V was cut back by 1 base and J by 4 bases.

The CDR3 coding sequence is TGTGCCTGGGCAATCTATGCGAGCGGGCTCACAGATACGCAGTATTTT. Translated: CAWAIYASGLTDTQYF. V gene TRBV30 combines with J gene TRBJ2-3; D perhaps matches TRBD2 (6 bases). This CDR3 has 16 residues. The germline V and J ends were trimmed by 5 bases and 2 bases, with 20 bases remaining between them. Germline V gene lookup returns CDR1 GTSNPN and CDR2 SVGIG (reference sequence).

The J gene is TRBJ2-7, the V gene TRBV7-2; 8 positions agree with TRBD2. Germline loops: CDR1 SGHTA, CDR2 FQGNSA. The CDR3 sequence is 15 residues long. Trimming cost V 0 bases and J 4 bases; bases outside gene matches: 5. CDR3 bases: TGTGCCAGCAGCTTAGCGGGGACTAGTTGGTACGAGCAGTACTTC. This gives the protein CASSLAGTSWYEQYF.

The J gene is TRBJ2-1, the V gene TRBV5-1; 8 bases agree with TRBD2. CDR3 length: 16 amino acids. Trimming took 4 bases from V and 4 from J; bases not matched to a gene: 10. Per the germline V gene, CDR1 is SGHRS and CDR2 is YFSETQ. The CDR3 sequence is CASSPTVGGGYNEQFF. The CDR3 region has the DNA TGCGCCAGCAGCCCGACAGTCGGCGGGGGGTACAATGAGCAGTTCTTC.

The chain has TRBV6-5 and TRBJ2-1; 8 bases are a match to TRBD2. Germline loops: CDR1 MNHEY, CDR2 SVGAGI. The ends lost 6 bases at V and 4 bases at J; junction bases unmatched: 8. This CDR3 contains 15 residues. The CDR3 nucleotides are TGTGCCAGCAGCGGGGGGGACCCAGCGTACAATGAGCAGTTCTTC. Translation gives CASSGGDPAYNEQFF.

The rearrangement uses TRBV7-2 and TRBJ1-3; TRBD1 is a possible D gene (6 bases). This CDR3 has 16 residues. CDR1 is SGHTA and CDR2 is FQGNSA in the germline V gene. The V end lost 5 bases, the J end lost 0 bases, and 14 bases lay between the germline ends. The CDR3 DNA reads as TGTGCCAGCAGCCCTACAGGGATGGGCTCTGGAAACACCATATATTTT. It translates to CASSPTGMGSGNTIYF.

The V gene is TRBV25-1, the J gene TRBJ2-1; TRBD2 aligns across 8 bases. The CDR3 loop spans 18 amino acids. Trimming at V came to 6 bases and at J to 3 bases, leaving 16 bases not matched to a gene. CDR1 is MGHDK and CDR2 is SYGVNS in the germline V gene. CDR3 sequence: CASSSAMGAGEHYNEQFF. The CDR3 bases are TGTGCCAGCAGCAGCGCCATGGGAGCGGGAGAGCACTACAATGAGCAGTTCTTC.

V is TRBV11-3 and J is TRBJ2-7; a weak D match, TRBD2 (6 bases). This CDR3 has 14 amino acids. Trimming cost V 4 bases and J 3 bases, with 13 bases left between them. CDR1 is SGHNT, CDR2 YENEEA, per germline. Here the CDR3 reads CASSSHSGVYEQYF. CDR3 nucleotides: TGTGCCAGCAGCTCTCATTCGGGGGTCTACGAGCAGTACTTC.

This chain uses TRBV9 with TRBJ2-3, with TRBD2 as a possible D gene (5 bases). The CDR3 sequence is 14 residues long. Trimming pared 1 base from V and 6 bases from J, leaving 12 bases between. The germline V gene has CDR1 SGDLS and CDR2 YYNGEE. The CDR3 loop is CASSVHGDPDTQYF. For the CDR3, the DNA is TGTGCCAGCAGCGTACACGGGGATCCGGATACGCAGTATTTT.

V gene TRBV29-1 combines with J gene TRBJ2-1, with TRBD2 matching 8 bases. The CDR3 length is 12 residues. Losses at the gene ends were 0 bases for V and 13 bases for J; bases not matched to a gene: 5. Germline CDR1 SQVTM, CDR2 ANQGSEA. In DNA, the CDR3 is TGCAGCGTTGAAGAACCGGGACTAGATCAGTTCTTC. This translates into CSVEEPGLDQFF.

The rearrangement uses TRBV9 and TRBJ2-1; possibly TRBD1 for D (6 bases). This CDR3 is built from 16 residues. V was shortened by 4 bases and J by 4 bases, with 18 bases between the two germline ends. The germline CDR1 and CDR2 sequences are SGDLS and YYNGEE. CDR3 nucleotide sequence: TGTGCCAGCAGCCCAGGGGAAGAGCACTTGTACAATGAGCAGTTCTTC. Translated, it gives CASSPGEEHLYNEQFF.

This clone was seen a single time. The genes are TRBV2 and TRBJ2-1; 9 bases align to TRBD2. After removal of 7 bases from V and 14 bases from J, the junction contained 18 bases not matched to a gene. CDR3 length: 15 amino acids. Germline CDR1 is SNHLY and CDR2 is FYNNEI. This CDR3 is CASISGRRSDWAEFF. The CDR3 region has the DNA TGTGCCAGCATTAGCGGGAGACGAAGCGATTGGGCTGAGTTCTTC.

This sequence joins TRBV6-6 and TRBJ2-7; 12 nucleotides align to TRBD2. J gave up 5 bases and V 5 bases, and 10 bases lay outside the gene matches. The germline V gene has CDR1 MNHNY and CDR2 SVGAGI (reference sequence). The CDR3 has 16 amino acids. CDR3: CASSLLSTSGSNEQYF. CDR3 in DNA: TGTGCCAGCAGTCTTCTCTCGACTAGCGGGAGTAACGAGCAGTACTTC.

In its sample, this clone was seen a few times. The chain employs TRBV5-1 and TRBJ2-6; weak D call: TRBD1 (5 bases). This CDR3 contains 15 residues. In germline, CDR1 is SGHRS, CDR2 YFSETQ. V was clipped by 4 bases and J by 2 bases, with 10 bases between them. In nucleotides, the CDR3 is TGCGCCAGCAGCGATAGGGGTCCTGGGGCCAACGTCCTGACTTTC. It yields the protein CASSDRGPGANVLTF.

This sequence joins TRBV11-2 and TRBJ2-6, with a weak D call TRBD1 (6 bases). V was clipped by 5 bases and J by 2 bases, with 13 bases between them. The CDR3 length is 16 residues. Germline V gives CDR1 SGHAT, CDR2 FQNNGV. CDR3: CASSPGVGAGANVLTF. The CDR3 DNA sequence: TGTGCCAGCAGCCCAGGGGTAGGGGCTGGGGCCAACGTCCTGACTTTC.

The chain employs TRBV28 and TRBJ2-5; D is perhaps TRBD1 (6 bases). CDR3 size: 12 residues. Deletions cut 5 bases from V and 4 bases from J, with 8 bases between. Germline CDR1 MDHEN, CDR2 SYDVKM. The CDR3 nucleotides read TGTGCCAGCAGTACGGACAGAGAGACCCAGTACTTC. It codes for CASSTDRETQYF.

The chain employs TRBV6-5 and TRBJ2-3; 9 nucleotides line up with TRBD2. Per germline, CDR1 MNHEY and CDR2 SVGAGI. The CDR3 extends over 14 amino acids. With 6 bases clipped from V and 4 bases from J, the junction kept 5 bases outside the gene matches. In nucleotides, the CDR3 is TGTGCCAGCAGGCCCGGACTAGCGTCAGATACGCAGTATTTT. Residues: CASRPGLASDTQYF.

The CDR3, as DNA: TGTGCCTGGCGGGACAGAGACTACGAGCAGTACTTC. Encoded protein: CAWRDRDYEQYF. V usage is TRBV30 and J usage is TRBJ2-7; 7 bases fit TRBD1. This CDR3 region has 12 residues. Losses at the gene ends were 5 bases for V and 3 bases for J; bases not matched to a gene: 4. CDR1 is GTSNPN and CDR2 is SVGIG in the germline V gene (reference sequence).

This clone occurred once. The chain couples TRBV23-1 to TRBJ2-1; 11 bases map to TRBD2. TRBV23-1 is flagged as an ORF with uncertain function. The ends lost 7 bases at V and 6 bases at J; junction bases unmatched: 8. The CDR3 loop spans 15 amino acids. CDR3 amino acids: CASTILAGAPNEQFF. CDR3 bases: TGCGCCAGCACAATACTAGCGGGAGCCCCCAATGAGCAGTTCTTC.

This rearrangement joins TRBV5-4 to TRBJ2-3, with TRBD1 as a possible D gene (6 bases). Germline V lookup: CDR1 SGHNT, CDR2 YYREEE (reference sequence). The CDR3 is 15 amino acids. V was trimmed by 4 bases and J by 6 bases, leaving 18 bases between them. Here the CDR3 DNA reads TGTGCCAGCAGCGCCGTACAGGGTAGTTGGGATACGCAGTATTTT. Residues: CASSAVQGSWDTQYF. Together with reference TRBV5-4 and TRBJ2-3, the CDR3 gives the full variable domain: ETGVTQSPTHLIKTRGQQVTLRCSSQSGHNTVSWYQQALGQGPQFIFQYYREEENGRGNFPPRFSGLQFPNYSSELNVNALELDDSALYLCASSAVQGSWDTQYFGPGTRLTVL.

V is TRBV28 and J is TRBJ2-6; D remains unclear. Per the germline V gene, CDR1 is MDHEN and CDR2 is SYDVKM. This CDR3 is 15 amino acids long. Between the trimmed V and J ends, which lost 5 bases and 0 bases, there was a span of 8 bases. Here the CDR3 reads CASSLLNSGANVLTF. CDR3 coding DNA: TGTGCCAGCAGTCTCCTTAACTCTGGGGCCAACGTCCTGACTTTC.